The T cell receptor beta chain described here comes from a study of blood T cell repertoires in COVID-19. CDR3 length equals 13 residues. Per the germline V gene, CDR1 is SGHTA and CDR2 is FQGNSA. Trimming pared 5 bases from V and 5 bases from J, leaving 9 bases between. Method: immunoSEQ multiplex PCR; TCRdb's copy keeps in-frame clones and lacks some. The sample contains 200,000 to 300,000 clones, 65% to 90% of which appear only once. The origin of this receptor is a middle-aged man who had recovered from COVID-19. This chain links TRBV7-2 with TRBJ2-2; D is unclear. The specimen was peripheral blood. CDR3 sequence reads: CASSPPPTGELFF. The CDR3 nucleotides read TGTGCCAGCAGCCCCCCCCCAACCGGGGAGCTGTTTTTT.